Following are 8 T cell receptor beta chains from one sample sequenced in a study of blood T cell repertoires in COVID-19. This table comes from immunoSEQ multiplex PCR, and its TCRdb copy is limited to in-frame clones, with some not included. The repertoire holds about 90,000 clones, with around 90% as singletons. Sequences were obtained from peripheral blood. Receptors originate from a human donor with active COVID-19. The donor label of this sample is uncertain.

The rearrangement uses TRBV6-2 or TRBV6-3 and TRBJ1-1; D perhaps matches TRBD1 (5 bases). The CDR3 covers 12 residues. Trimming left V 6 bases short and J 7 bases short, with 12 bases between. Germline V gives CDR1 MNHEY, CDR2 SVGEGT. DNA for the CDR3: TGTGCCAGCAGCTCTGGACACCTTGAAGCTTTCTTT. Translated: CASSSGHLEAFF.

This clone was recorded only once. The DNA of the CDR3 is TGTGCCAGCAGTCCCGTTCACTTAGCGGCGCTGCAAGAGACCCAGTACTTC. It specifies CASSPVHLAALQETQYF. This sequence joins TRBV3-1 (or the pseudogene TRBV3-2) and TRBJ2-5, with D possibly being TRBD2 (6 bases). The CDR3 runs 17 residues. V dropped 6 bases and J dropped 2 bases, with 22 bases sitting between them. Germline V gene data show CDR1 as LGHDT and CDR2 as YNNKEL (reference sequence).

This sequence joins TRBV10-2 and TRBJ1-4; D call uncertain. Germline values: CDR1 WSHSY, CDR2 SAAADI. Trimming removed 3 bases from V and 7 bases from J, with 6 bases in between. CDR3 length: 12 amino acids. Here the CDR3 DNA reads TGCGCCAGCAGTGACCCCGGTGAAAAACTGTTTTTT. Translating gives CASSDPGEKLFF.

This chain connects TRBV2 to TRBJ2-5; D gene uncertain. The CDR3 extends over 11 amino acids. Germline CDR1 reads SNHLY; CDR2 reads FYNNEI. V gave up 6 bases and J gave up 4 bases, with 6 bases separating them. The CDR3 reads CASRPGETQYF. CDR3 DNA: TGTGCCAGCAGGCCGGGAGAGACCCAGTACTTC.

The chain uses TRBV19 and TRBJ2-7; possible D gene TRBD2, 6 bases. CDR1 LNHDA and CDR2 SQIVND come from the germline V gene (reference sequence). There are 14 residues in the CDR3. The V end lost 5 bases, the J end lost 5 bases, and 16 bases lay between the germline ends. In DNA form, the CDR3 reads TGTGCCAGTAGTTTCCCGGGACTCAGGAACGAGCAGTACTTC. Amino acids: CASSFPGLRNEQYF.

The rearrangement joins TRBV7-9 to TRBJ2-1; D is possibly TRBD1 (5 bases). The ends were cut back, 5 bases at V and 6 bases at J, with 8 bases in the middle. CDR1 and CDR2 (germline): SEHNR, FQNEAQ (reference sequence). The CDR3 is 12 amino acids. The CDR3 sequence: CASSVDSNEQFF. The CDR3 bases are TGTGCCAGCAGCGTCGACAGCAATGAGCAGTTCTTC.

CDR3 bases: TGTGCCAGCAGCTCGACAGGGTACGGCTACACCTTC. Its protein product is CASSSTGYGYTF. The J gene is TRBJ1-2, the V gene TRBV11-2; 7 bases are a match to TRBD1. The CDR3 is 12 amino acids. Trimming cost V 4 bases and J 8 bases; bases outside gene matches: 4. Germline CDR1 is SGHAT and CDR2 is FQNNGV.

The chain combines TRBV28 with TRBJ2-1; 9 bases line up with TRBD1. This CDR3 contains 15 residues. Germline V CDR1 and CDR2: MDHEN, SYDVKM. V trimming: 7 bases; J trimming: 3 bases; junction bases outside the gene matches: 7. CDR3: CASTNRDRVYNEQFF. The CDR3 region has the DNA TGTGCCAGCACTAACCGGGACAGGGTCTACAATGAGCAGTTCTTC.